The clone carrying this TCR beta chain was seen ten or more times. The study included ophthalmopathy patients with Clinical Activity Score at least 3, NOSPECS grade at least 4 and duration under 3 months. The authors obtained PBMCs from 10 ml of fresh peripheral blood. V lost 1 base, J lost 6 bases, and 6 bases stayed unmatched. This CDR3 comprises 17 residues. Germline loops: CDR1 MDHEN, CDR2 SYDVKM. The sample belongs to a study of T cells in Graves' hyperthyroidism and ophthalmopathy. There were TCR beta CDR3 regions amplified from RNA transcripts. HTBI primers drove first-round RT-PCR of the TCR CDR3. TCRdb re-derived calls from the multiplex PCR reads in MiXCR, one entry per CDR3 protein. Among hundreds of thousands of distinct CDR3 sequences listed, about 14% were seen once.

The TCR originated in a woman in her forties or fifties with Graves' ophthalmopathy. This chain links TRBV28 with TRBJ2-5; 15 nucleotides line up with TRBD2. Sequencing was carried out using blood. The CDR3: CASSLLLGTSGRQTQYF. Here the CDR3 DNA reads TGTGCCAGCAGTTTATTGCTCGGGACTAGCGGGAGGCAGACCCAGTACTTC.